This entry is about one T cell receptor (beta chain). The antigen is undetermined. This entry comes from a study of T cells in localized non-small cell lung cancer. Trimming removed 0 bases at V and 1 base at J, with 6 bases between. This CDR3 has 14 residues. Germline V gene sequence: CDR1 KGHSH, CDR2 LQKENI. Study observations and caveats: T cell clonality was highest in uninvolved adjacent lung, above tumor. Median around 54 top-100 tumor clones were shared with paired adjacent lung.

The repertoire was sequenced with immunoSEQ multiplex PCR; TCRdb's copy has only in-frame clones and lacks some. This table has about 2,500 clones, roughly a fifth appearing once. The rearrangement links TRBV18 to TRBJ1-2; weak D call: TRBD1 (5 bases). The receptor was derived from a male donor aged 60 or over with stage III squamous cell lung carcinoma. The sequenced sample was lung tumor tissue, obtained before any cancer treatment. The CDR3 sequence: CASSPPTDNYGYTF. CDR3 coding DNA: TGTGCCAGCTCACCACCGACAGATAACTATGGCTACACCTTC.